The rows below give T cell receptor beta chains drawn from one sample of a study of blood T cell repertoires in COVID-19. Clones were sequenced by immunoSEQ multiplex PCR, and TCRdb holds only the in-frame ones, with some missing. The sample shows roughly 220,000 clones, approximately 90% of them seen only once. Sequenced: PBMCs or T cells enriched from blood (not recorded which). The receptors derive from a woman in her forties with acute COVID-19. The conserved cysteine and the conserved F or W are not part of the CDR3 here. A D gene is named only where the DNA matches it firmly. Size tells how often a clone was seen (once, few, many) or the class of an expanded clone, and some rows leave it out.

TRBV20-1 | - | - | SAYFTDTQY
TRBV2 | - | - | ASSRGWADTQY
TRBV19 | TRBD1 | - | ASTPGNRDRGIISGILRYGYT
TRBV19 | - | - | ASSPRARGAIYGYT
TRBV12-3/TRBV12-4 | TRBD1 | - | ASSSHDRGTIY
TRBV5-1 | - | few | ASSLAGEGVGTEAF
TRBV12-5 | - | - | ASGLEVGAQPQH
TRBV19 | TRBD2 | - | ASGGQGLAGRVTGELF
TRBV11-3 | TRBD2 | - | ASSLAWGGEQF
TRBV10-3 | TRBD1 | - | AISEYTSGTGGSLGLYEQY
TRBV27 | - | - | ASSLGWQGEAF
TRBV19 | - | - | ASSIWSEKLF
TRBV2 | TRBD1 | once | ASRDRGRWEGYT
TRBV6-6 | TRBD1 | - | ASSTGQGAVGYT
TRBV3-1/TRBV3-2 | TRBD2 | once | ASSHGAGRDNEQF
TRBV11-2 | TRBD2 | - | ASSIRVGSGLQF
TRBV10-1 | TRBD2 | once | ASTAGGVWNEQF
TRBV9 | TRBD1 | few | ASSALGQVRYNEQF
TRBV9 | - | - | ASSVGPDWFKNTEAF
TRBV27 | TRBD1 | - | ASSYDRGRTNTEAF
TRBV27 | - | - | ASSPPGGAPGTEAF
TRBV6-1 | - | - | ASSEVRYTEAF
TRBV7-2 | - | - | ASSKDTANTGELF
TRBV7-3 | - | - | ASSLTGGPDTQY
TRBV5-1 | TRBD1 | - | ASSYTTGALDYGYT
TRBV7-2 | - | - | ASSLDYGGDYGYT
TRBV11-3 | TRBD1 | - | ASSATGVSEAF
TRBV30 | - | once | AWTRDFMNTEAF
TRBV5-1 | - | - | ASSLESGEKLF
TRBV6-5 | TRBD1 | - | ASSLGTGRNQPQH
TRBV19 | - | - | ASIRGGGRANEKLF
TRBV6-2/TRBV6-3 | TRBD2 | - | ASSRTSAGLETQY
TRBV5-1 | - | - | ASSPRDGELF
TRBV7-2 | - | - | ASSRTLGGNEQF
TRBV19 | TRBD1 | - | ASSGKGQDLRGYT
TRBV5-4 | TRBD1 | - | ASSIAGTAYGYT
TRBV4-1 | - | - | ASSQEGADDKNTEAF
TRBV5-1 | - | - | ASSLELVNYNEQF
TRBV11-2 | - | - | ASSLEGATKNIQY
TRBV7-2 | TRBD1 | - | ASARGQAGELF
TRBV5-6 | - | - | ASSLWGMGQQNGYT
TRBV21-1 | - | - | ASSESKAGYLDTTEAF
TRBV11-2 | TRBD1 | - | ASSPGQGYSYEQY
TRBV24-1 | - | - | ATSDGSHNEQF
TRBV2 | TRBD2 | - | ASSEAAGGGYEQF
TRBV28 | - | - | ASQGTRNQPQH
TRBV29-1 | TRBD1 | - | SVQTGGSRGAF
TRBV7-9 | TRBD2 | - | ASSLGDSGENEQF
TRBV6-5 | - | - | ASKTREAYNSPLH
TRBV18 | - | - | ASSPGRSATNEKLF
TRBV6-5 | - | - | ASSPSRVSNQPQH
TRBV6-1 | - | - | ASSEATGPY
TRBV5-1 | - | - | ASSLEGDEQF
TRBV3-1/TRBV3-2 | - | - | ASLDGRGEQY
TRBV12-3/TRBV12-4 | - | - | ASSLPLNEAF
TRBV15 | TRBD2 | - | ATRRSGGFYNEQF